The 32 T cell receptor beta chains reported below all come from one sample, sequenced in a study of T cells after posttransplantation cyclophosphamide. Assay: immunoSEQ multiplex PCR; the TCRdb copy retains only in-frame clones and omits some. The sample has about 21,000 clones, 95% to 99% seen once. The sample consisted of naive CD8+ T cells sorted from PBMCs. The receptors stem from a man in his forties or fifties in good health, CMV-negative, and a related stem cell transplant donor.

The chain carries TRBV13 and TRBJ2-5; a possible D gene is TRBD2 (5 bases). CDR3 length: 16 amino acids. Germline-derived CDR1 and CDR2 are PRHDT and FYEKMQ (reference sequence). V lost 1 base, J lost 0 bases, and 12 bases lay in between. The CDR3 DNA sequence: TGTGCCAGCAGCTTAGATGGTAGCGAGTACCAAGAGACCCAGTACTTC. Its translation is CASSLDGSEYQETQYF. Full variable domain (rest looked up from reference TRBV13 and TRBJ2-5): AAGVIQSPRHLIKEKRETATLKCYPIPRHDTVYWYQQGPGQDPQFLISFYEKMQSDKGSIPDRFSAQQFSDYHSELNMSSLELGDSALYFCASSLDGSEYQETQYFGPGTRLLVL.

The chain is built from TRBV6-1 and TRBJ2-1; 10 bases map to TRBD2. V was clipped by 2 bases and J by 0 bases; unmatched bases: 1. Germline V gene lookup returns CDR1 MNHNS and CDR2 SASEGT. The CDR3 contains 16 residues. The CDR3 is CASSEPSGSSYNEQFF. The DNA of the CDR3 is TGTGCCAGCAGTGAACCTAGCGGGAGCTCCTACAATGAGCAGTTCTTC.

This chain links TRBV18 with TRBJ2-7; tentative D call: TRBD1 (6 bases). The CDR3 is 16 residues long. Germline lookup yields CDR1 KGHSH and CDR2 LQKENI. V was trimmed by 3 bases and J by 1 base, leaving 16 bases between them. The CDR3 DNA reads as TGTGCCAGCTCACCTCCCCCTAACAGGGTTTCCTACGAGCAGTACTTC. It translates to CASSPPPNRVSYEQYF.

The chain uses TRBV27 and TRBJ2-3, with TRBD1 matching over 7 bases. With 9 bases clipped from V and 2 bases from J, the junction kept 5 bases outside the gene matches. CDR1 and CDR2 from the germline V gene are MNHEY and SMNVEV (reference sequence). The CDR3 runs to 13 residues. This chain's CDR3 is CASSTGNTDTQYF. The CDR3 DNA reads TGTGCCAGTTCGACAGGGAACACAGATACGCAGTATTTT.

The rearrangement links TRBV4-1 to TRBJ2-7, with TRBD1 matching over 8 bases. Germline V lookup: CDR1 MGHRA, CDR2 YSYEKL. With V trimmed by 4 bases and J by 2 bases, 4 bases remained unmatched. The CDR3 extends over 14 amino acids. The CDR3 region is CASSPRDRTYEQYF. The CDR3 DNA is TGCGCCAGCAGCCCCCGGGACAGGACCTACGAGCAGTACTTC.

The rearrangement uses TRBV6-4 and TRBJ1-5; D unclear. CDR1 and CDR2 (germline): MRHNA, SNTAGT. The CDR3 is 15 residues long. Trimming shortened V by 0 bases and J by 7 bases, and 13 bases separated the two germline ends. CDR3 DNA sequence: TGTGCCAGCAGTGACTCCTCGGAGGGAGGGCAGCCCCAGCATTTT. Translating it yields CASSDSSEGGQPQHF.

This clone was observed once. The V and J genes are TRBV28 and TRBJ2-7, with 11 nucleotides matching TRBD1. Per germline, CDR1 MDHEN and CDR2 SYDVKM. The CDR3 is 13 residues long. J was trimmed by 4 bases and V by 4 bases; bases with no gene match: 0. The CDR3 DNA follows: TGTGCCAGCAGTTGGGACAGGGGGTACGAGCAGTACTTC. Translated: CASSWDRGYEQYF.

The chain combines TRBV27 with TRBJ1-5, with D tentatively TRBD1 (5 bases). The CDR3 is 13 amino acids. V was trimmed by 1 base and J by 5 bases, leaving 6 bases between them. Per germline, CDR1 MNHEY and CDR2 SMNVEV (reference sequence). CDR3 nucleotide sequence: TGTGCCAGCAGTTTATGGGGGGATCAGCCCCAGCATTTT. The encoded protein is CASSLWGDQPQHF.

The CDR3 protein is CATWGGVMDTQYF. CDR3 nucleotide sequence: TGTGCCACCTGGGGAGGGGTGATGGATACGCAGTATTTT. V usage is TRBV19 and J usage is TRBJ2-3; 7 bases agree with TRBD2. The germline gives CDR1 LNHDA, CDR2 SQIVND (reference sequence). This CDR3 contains 13 residues. With V trimmed by 10 bases and J by 6 bases, 10 bases remained unmatched.

The chain has TRBV28 and TRBJ2-1; TRBD2 is a possible D gene (5 bases). Germline CDR1 and CDR2: MDHEN and SYDVKM. The germline V and J ends were trimmed by 5 bases and 2 bases, with 13 bases remaining between them. The CDR3 runs to 15 residues. CDR3 amino acids: CASSLPQRTYNEQFF. As DNA, the CDR3 is TGTGCCAGCAGTCTCCCCCAGCGGACCTACAATGAGCAGTTCTTC.

The rearrangement joins TRBV6-5 to TRBJ1-5, with D possibly being TRBD1 (5 bases). The germline V gene has CDR1 MNHEY and CDR2 SVGAGI. Trimming cost V 5 bases and J 3 bases, with 11 bases left between them. The CDR3 is 14 amino acids. CDR3 protein: CASSRDRPNQPQHF. As DNA, the CDR3 is TGTGCCAGCAGTAGAGACAGACCCAATCAGCCCCAGCATTTT.

As to this clone: This specimen includes other DNA sequences encoding the same CDR3. The rearrangement uses TRBV27 and TRBJ1-4, with D possibly matching TRBD1 (5 bases). Deletions cut 5 bases from V and 6 bases from J, with 22 bases between. CDR1 and CDR2 (germline): MNHEY, SMNVEV (reference sequence). The CDR3 totals 17 residues. In DNA form, the CDR3 reads TGTGCCAGCAGTGCTTTCACCCCAGGGTATGCCGATGAAAAACTGTTTTTT. Its protein product is CASSAFTPGYADEKLFF.

The chain is built from TRBV27 and TRBJ2-7; TRBD1 matches at 7 bases. Germline V gene data show CDR1 as MNHEY and CDR2 as SMNVEV (reference sequence). The CDR3 length is 14 residues. Unmatched junction bases numbered 7, after V lost 5 bases and J lost 3 bases. CDR3 sequence reads: CASSVRDSYYEQYF. DNA of the CDR3: TGTGCCAGCAGTGTACGGGACAGTTACTACGAGCAGTACTTC.

CDR3 protein: CASSQGYGYEQYF. Written as DNA, the CDR3 is TGCGCCAGCAGCCAAGGGTACGGGTACGAGCAGTACTTC. The V and J genes are TRBV4-1 and TRBJ2-7; no firm D call. Trimming stripped 1 base from V and 4 bases from J, with 8 bases between. This CDR3 has 13 amino acids. CDR1 and CDR2 (germline): MGHRA, YSYEKL.

The gene calls are TRBV7-9 and TRBJ2-1; TRBD2 aligns across 12 bases. The trim removed 5 bases at V and 6 bases at J, leaving 5 bases unmatched. CDR3 length: 15 residues. Germline V CDR1 and CDR2: SEHNR, FQNEAQ (reference sequence). CDR3 loop: CASSRGLAGLNEQFF. The CDR3, as DNA: TGTGCCAGCAGCCGGGGACTAGCGGGTCTCAATGAGCAGTTCTTC. Full variable domain (outside the CDR3, taken from reference TRBV7-9 and TRBJ2-1): DTGVSQNPRHKITKRGQNVTFRCDPISEHNRLYWYRQTLGQGPEFLTYFQNEAQLEKSRLLSDRFSAERPKGSFSTLEIQRTEQGDSAMYLCASSRGLAGLNEQFFGPGTRLTVL.

V and J are TRBV13 and TRBJ2-7, with 9 nucleotides matching TRBD2. Germline values: CDR1 PRHDT, CDR2 FYEKMQ (reference sequence). The ends lost 5 bases at V and 2 bases at J; junction bases unmatched: 10. This CDR3 region has 16 residues. This CDR3 is CASSQTGTSSAYEQYF. The CDR3 nucleotides are TGTGCCAGCAGCCAAACCGGGACTAGCTCAGCCTACGAGCAGTACTTC.

The CDR3 nucleotides are TGTGCCACCCAGACAGGGGGCGCATCAGATACGCAGTATTTT. Encoded protein: CATQTGGASDTQYF. The chain combines TRBV28 with TRBJ2-3; 10 nucleotides agree with TRBD1. CDR3 length: 14 residues. The V gene end was trimmed by 10 bases and the J gene end by 4 bases; junction bases not matched to a gene: 8. From germline, CDR1 is MDHEN and CDR2 SYDVKM.

The chain combines TRBV28 with TRBJ2-7; TRBD2 might be the D (6 bases). Germline V lookup: CDR1 MDHEN, CDR2 SYDVKM. The CDR3 is 14 residues long. The V end was cut by 3 bases, the J end by 2 bases, with 11 bases between. The CDR3 DNA sequence: TGTGCCAGCAGTTTCACGGGACTCACCTACGAGCAGTACTTC. Protein product: CASSFTGLTYEQYF.

The rearrangement joins TRBV6-5 to TRBJ2-7; weak D call: TRBD1 (6 bases). With 6 bases removed from V and 4 bases from J, the gap between germline ends came to 7 bases. CDR3 length: 11 residues. The V gene's germline CDR1 is MNHEY and CDR2 SVGAGI. The CDR3 is CASRGAYEQYF. The CDR3 coding sequence is TGTGCCAGCAGGGGGGCGTACGAGCAGTACTTC.

J is TRBJ2-7 and V is TRBV7-9, with 7 bases identical to TRBD1. The CDR3 sequence is 12 residues long. V lost 6 bases and J lost 4; bases outside the gene matches: 3. Germline CDR1 SEHNR, CDR2 FQNEAQ (reference sequence). CDR3 DNA sequence: TGTGCCAGCAGTCAACAGGGGTACGAGCAGTACTTC. As protein: CASSQQGYEQYF. Supplemented by reference TRBV7-9 and TRBJ2-7, the full variable domain reads DTGVSQNPRHKITKRGQNVTFRCDPISEHNRLYWYRQTLGQGPEFLTYFQNEAQLEKSRLLSDRFSAERPKGSFSTLEIQRTEQGDSAMYLCASSQQGYEQYFGPGTRLTVT.

This clone appeared a single time. CDR3 sequence: CASRVGTSGYNEQFF. The DNA for the CDR3 is TGTGCCAGCAGGGTGGGGACTAGCGGCTACAATGAGCAGTTCTTC. V is TRBV2 and J is TRBJ2-1; TRBD2 aligns across 11 bases. V was pared by 6 bases and J by 3 bases, with 4 bases of the junction left unmatched. The germline gives CDR1 SNHLY, CDR2 FYNNEI. There are 15 residues in the CDR3.

V and J are TRBV28 and TRBJ2-5; no clear D gene. Germline loops: CDR1 MDHEN, CDR2 SYDVKM. Trimming removed 6 bases at V and 5 bases at J, with 16 bases between. There are 14 residues in the CDR3. The CDR3 nucleotides are TGTGCCAGCAGGGGCCTTACAGTACAGGAGACCCAGTACTTC. Translating it yields CASRGLTVQETQYF.

The CDR3 loop is CASSVAGQPYNEQFF. Here the CDR3 DNA reads TGTGCCAGCAGCGTAGCAGGACAGCCCTACAATGAGCAGTTCTTC. The J gene is TRBJ2-1, the V gene TRBV9; D possibly corresponds to TRBD1 (6 bases). This CDR3 region has 15 residues. Germline-derived CDR1 and CDR2 are SGDLS and YYNGEE. Trimming left V 0 bases short and J 2 bases short, with 9 bases between.

This chain links TRBV7-2 with TRBJ2-1; TRBD2 is a possible D gene (6 bases). V shed 8 bases and J shed 7 bases, with 9 bases lying between them. Germline values: CDR1 SGHTA, CDR2 FQGNSA. The CDR3 runs to 11 residues. CDR3 in amino acids: CASWGVNEQFF. The CDR3 region has the DNA TGTGCCAGCTGGGGGGTAAATGAGCAGTTCTTC.

J is TRBJ2-1 and V is TRBV12-5, with 8 bases matching TRBD2. The V gene end was trimmed by 4 bases and the J gene end by 6 bases; junction bases not matched to a gene: 11. Germline V gene data show CDR1 as LGHNT and CDR2 as FRNRAP. The CDR3 loop spans 16 amino acids. The CDR3: CASGSINQRGTNEQFF. DNA of the CDR3: TGTGCTAGTGGTTCCATTAACCAGCGGGGGACCAATGAGCAGTTCTTC.

The rearrangement uses TRBV6-5 and TRBJ2-7, with 7 positions matching TRBD1. Germline loops: CDR1 MNHEY, CDR2 SVGAGI. V dropped 2 bases and J dropped 3; count of bases not matched to a gene: 4. This CDR3 comprises 14 residues. CDR3 DNA: TGTGCCAGCAGTTACACGGGACAGCTCTACGAGCAGTACTTC. Translation: CASSYTGQLYEQYF.

The chain joins TRBV19 to TRBJ2-3; the match to TRBD1 covers 11 bases. The V gene's germline CDR1 is LNHDA and CDR2 SQIVND (reference sequence). This CDR3 region has 14 residues. The junction had 1 base not matched to a gene; V was cut back by 3 bases and J by 5 bases. CDR3 amino acids: CASSMGQGVDTQYF. The CDR3 DNA reads as TGTGCCAGTAGTATGGGACAGGGGGTAGATACGCAGTATTTT.

The rearrangement joins TRBV6-5 to TRBJ2-5; D may be TRBD1 (5 bases). The CDR3 runs to 14 residues. With 5 bases removed from V and 1 base from J, the gap between germline ends came to 11 bases. Germline V gene lookup returns CDR1 MNHEY and CDR2 SVGAGI. CDR3 amino acids: CASSETDSQETQYF. The DNA of the CDR3 is TGTGCCAGCAGTGAAACCGACAGCCAAGAGACCCAGTACTTC.

The CDR3 loop is CASSPRQGWWYGYTF. The DNA of the CDR3 is TGTGCCAGCAGTCCACGACAGGGGTGGTGGTATGGCTACACCTTC. The gene calls are TRBV28 and TRBJ1-2; 8 positions agree with TRBD1. The CDR3 has 15 amino acids. The germline V gene has CDR1 MDHEN and CDR2 SYDVKM. V dropped 5 bases and J dropped 5; count of bases not matched to a gene: 10.

CDR3 coding DNA: TGTGCCAGCTCGCTTAGCGGGAGGTCCTACGAGCAGTACTTC. This translates into CASSLSGRSYEQYF. The V call is TRBV27, the J call TRBJ2-7; the match to TRBD2 covers 10 bases. CDR1 and CDR2 (germline): MNHEY, SMNVEV (reference sequence). V shed 8 bases and J 1 base; nucleotides not matched to a gene: 5. The CDR3 runs 14 residues.

This rearrangement joins TRBV7-8 to TRBJ1-1, with 7 positions matching TRBD1. Per the germline V gene, CDR1 is SGHVS and CDR2 is FQNEAQ. The CDR3 has 19 amino acids. V lost 2 bases and J lost 2; bases outside the gene matches: 17. The CDR3 spells CASSLSLGQVNRKNTEAFF. The CDR3, as DNA: TGTGCCAGCAGCTTAAGCCTCGGACAGGTCAACCGTAAAAACACTGAAGCTTTCTTT.

The V and J genes are TRBV5-6 and TRBJ2-2, with 9 nucleotides matching TRBD2. This CDR3 is 16 amino acids long. Per the germline V gene, CDR1 is SGHDT and CDR2 is YYEEEE. The V and J ends lost 0 bases and 4 bases, in that order; junction bases with no gene match: 4. CDR3 nucleotides: TGTGCCAGCAGCTTGGCACTAGCGGGCGCCACCGGGGAGCTGTTTTTT. It yields the protein CASSLALAGATGELFF.